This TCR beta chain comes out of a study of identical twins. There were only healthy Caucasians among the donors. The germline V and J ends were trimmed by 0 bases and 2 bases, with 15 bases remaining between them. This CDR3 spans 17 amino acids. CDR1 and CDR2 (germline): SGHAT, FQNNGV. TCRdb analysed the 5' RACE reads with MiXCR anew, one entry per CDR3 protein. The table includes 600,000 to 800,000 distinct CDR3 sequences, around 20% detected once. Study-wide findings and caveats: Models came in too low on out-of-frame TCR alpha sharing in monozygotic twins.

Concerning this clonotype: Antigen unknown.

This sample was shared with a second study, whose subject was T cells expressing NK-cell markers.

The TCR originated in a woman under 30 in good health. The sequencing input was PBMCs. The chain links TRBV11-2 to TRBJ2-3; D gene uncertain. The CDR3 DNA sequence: TGTGCCAGCAGCTTAGAACCACATCCTCCCCTCACAGATACGCAGTATTTT. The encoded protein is CASSLEPHPPLTDTQYF.